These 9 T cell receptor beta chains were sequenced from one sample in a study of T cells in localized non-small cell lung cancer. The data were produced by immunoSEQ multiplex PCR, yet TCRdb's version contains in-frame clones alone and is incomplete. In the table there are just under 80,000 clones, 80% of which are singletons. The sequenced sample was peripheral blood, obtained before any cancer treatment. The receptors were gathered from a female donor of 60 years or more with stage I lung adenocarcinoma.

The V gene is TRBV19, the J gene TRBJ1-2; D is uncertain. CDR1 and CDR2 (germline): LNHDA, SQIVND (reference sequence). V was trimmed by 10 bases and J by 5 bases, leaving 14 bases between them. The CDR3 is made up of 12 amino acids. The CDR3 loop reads CATQRFQYGYTF. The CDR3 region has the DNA TGTGCCACCCAGCGATTTCAGTATGGCTACACCTTC. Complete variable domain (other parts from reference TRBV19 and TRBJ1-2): DGGITQSPKYLFRKEGQNVTLSCEQNLNHDAMYWYRQDPGQGLRLIYYSQIVNDFQKGDIAEGYSVSREKKESFPLTVTSAQKNPTAFYLCATQRFQYGYTFGSGTRLTVV.

The CDR3 region has the DNA TGTGCCAGCAACCTACAGGGAGACGAGCAGTACTTC. It is translated as CASNLQGDEQYF. The chain links TRBV2 to TRBJ2-7; tentatively, D is TRBD1 (6 bases). Looked up from germline, CDR1 is SNHLY and CDR2 is FYNNEI. Trimming took off 7 bases at V and 5 bases at J, with 12 bases between the two ends. The CDR3 is 12 amino acids.

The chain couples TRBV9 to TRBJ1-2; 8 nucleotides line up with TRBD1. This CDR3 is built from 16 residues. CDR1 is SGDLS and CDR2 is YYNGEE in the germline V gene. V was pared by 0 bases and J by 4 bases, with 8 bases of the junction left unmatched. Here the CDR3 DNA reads TGTGCCAGCAGCGTAGTGACAGGGGTCCCCTTCTATGGCTACACCTTC. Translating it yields CASSVVTGVPFYGYTF.

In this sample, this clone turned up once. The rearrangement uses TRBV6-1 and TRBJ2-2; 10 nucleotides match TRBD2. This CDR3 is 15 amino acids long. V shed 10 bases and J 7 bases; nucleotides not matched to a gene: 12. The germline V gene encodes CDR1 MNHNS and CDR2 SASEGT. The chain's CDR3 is CATSQERGGLGELFF. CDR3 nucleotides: TGTGCCACCTCCCAGGAGCGGGGGGGTCTCGGGGAGCTGTTTTTT.

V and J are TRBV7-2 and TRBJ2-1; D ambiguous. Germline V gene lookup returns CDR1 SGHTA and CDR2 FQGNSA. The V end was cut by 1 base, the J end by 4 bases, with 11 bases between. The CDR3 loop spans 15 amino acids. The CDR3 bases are TGTGCCAGCAGCTTAGTTTTAGGGTCTTACAATGAGCAGTTCTTC. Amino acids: CASSLVLGSYNEQFF.

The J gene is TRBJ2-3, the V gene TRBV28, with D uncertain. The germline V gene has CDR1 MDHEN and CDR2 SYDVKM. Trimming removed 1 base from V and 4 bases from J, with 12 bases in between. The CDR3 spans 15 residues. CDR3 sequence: CASSLFQISPDTQYF. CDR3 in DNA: TGTGCCAGCAGTTTATTCCAGATAAGCCCAGATACGCAGTATTTT.

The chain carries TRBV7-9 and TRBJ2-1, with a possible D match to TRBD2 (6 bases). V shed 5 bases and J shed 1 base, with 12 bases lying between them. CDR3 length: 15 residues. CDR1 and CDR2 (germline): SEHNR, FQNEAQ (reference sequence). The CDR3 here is CASSRRGSSYNEQFF. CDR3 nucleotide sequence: TGTGCCAGCAGCCGACGGGGGTCGTCCTACAATGAGCAGTTCTTC.

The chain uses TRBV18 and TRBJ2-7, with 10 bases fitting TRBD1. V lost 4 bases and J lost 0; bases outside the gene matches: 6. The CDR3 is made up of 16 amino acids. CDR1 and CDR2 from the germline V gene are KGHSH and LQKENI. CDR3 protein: CASSRPGQGPSYEQYF. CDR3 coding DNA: TGTGCCAGCTCACGACCGGGACAGGGGCCCTCCTACGAGCAGTACTTC. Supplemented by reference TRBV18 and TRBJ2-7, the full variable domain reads NAGVMQNPRHLVRRRGQEARLRCSPMKGHSHVYWYRQLPEEGLKFMVYLQKENIIDESGMPKERFSAEFPKEGPSILRIQQVVRGDSAAYFCASSRPGQGPSYEQYFGPGTRLTVT.

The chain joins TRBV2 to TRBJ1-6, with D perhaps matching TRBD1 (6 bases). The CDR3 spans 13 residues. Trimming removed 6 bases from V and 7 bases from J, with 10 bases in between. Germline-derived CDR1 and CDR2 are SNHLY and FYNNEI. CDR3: CASSTTGNSPLHF. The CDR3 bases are TGTGCCAGCAGCACTACAGGGAATTCACCCCTCCACTTT. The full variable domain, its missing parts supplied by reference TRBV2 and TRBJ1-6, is EPEVTQTPSHQVTQMGQEVILRCVPISNHLYFYWYRQILGQKVEFLVSFYNNEISEKSEIFDDQFSVERPDGSNFTLKIRSTKLEDSAMYFCASSTTGNSPLHFGNGTRLTVT.